The 18 T cell receptor beta chains in this list originate from one sample, sequenced in a study of tumor-infiltrating lymphocytes in localized non-small cell lung cancer. Sequenced by immunoSEQ multiplex PCR; TCRdb stores in-frame clones only, minus some. The sample consists of 11,000 or so clones, about 75% of them appearing once. The sequenced sample was uninvolved lung tissue not adjacent to the tumor. These TCRs come from a human donor with non-small cell lung cancer.

The chain employs TRBV9 and TRBJ2-1, with D possibly being TRBD1 (6 bases). CDR3 length equals 14 residues. V shed 2 bases and J shed 7 bases, with 13 bases lying between them. CDR1 and CDR2 from the germline V gene are SGDLS and YYNGEE. CDR3 nucleotide sequence: TGTGCCAGCAGCGTCCTCCCACAGGGAAATGAGCAGTTCTTC. Translating it yields CASSVLPQGNEQFF.

This chain connects TRBV5-1 to TRBJ2-7, with D maybe TRBD2 (5 bases). This CDR3 is built from 14 residues. The germline CDR1 and CDR2 sequences are SGHRS and YFSETQ. V was pared by 5 bases and J by 4 bases, with 16 bases between. The CDR3 DNA is TGCGCCAGCAGGTTTGATTACCGGGGTTACGAGCAGTACTTC. The encoded protein is CASRFDYRGYEQYF.

This clone is labeled medium-sized. The V gene is TRBV6-1, the J gene TRBJ2-5, with D hard to call. Germline V gives CDR1 MNHNS, CDR2 SASEGT. The CDR3 totals 10 residues. V lost 4 bases to trimming and J lost 7 bases, with 4 bases between them. CDR3 amino acids: CASSVMTQYF. Written as DNA, the CDR3 is TGTGCCAGCAGTGTGATGACCCAGTACTTC.

The V call is TRBV5-1, the J call TRBJ1-1; D is undetermined. Per the germline V gene, CDR1 is SGHRS and CDR2 is YFSETQ. The CDR3 covers 13 residues. V lost 2 bases and J lost 3, with 8 bases in between. The CDR3 spells CASSFLEDTEAFF. In DNA form, the CDR3 reads TGCGCCAGCAGCTTTCTGGAAGACACTGAAGCTTTCTTT. Complete variable domain (other parts from reference TRBV5-1 and TRBJ1-1): KAGVTQTPRYLIKTRGQQVTLSCSPISGHRSVSWYQQTPGQGLQFLFEYFSETQRNKGNFPGRFSGRQFSNSRSEMNVSTLELGDSALYLCASSFLEDTEAFFGQGTRLTVV.

The chain carries TRBV7-2 and TRBJ1-6; no clear D. V was cut by 7 bases and J by 4 bases, with 14 bases left in between. This CDR3 has 15 residues. Germline V gives CDR1 SGHTA, CDR2 FQGNSA. The CDR3 nucleotides are TGTGCCAGCAACTTCTTCGGGGTGTATAATTCACCCCTCCACTTT. It translates to CASNFFGVYNSPLHF. The full variable domain, in which reference TRBV7-2 and TRBJ1-6 provide the parts outside the CDR3, is GAGVSQSPSNKVTEKGKDVELRCDPISGHTALYWYRQSLGQGLEFLIYFQGNSAPDKSGLPSDRFSAERTGGSVSTLTIQRTQQEDSAVYLCASNFFGVYNSPLHFGNGTRLTVT.

The chain is built from TRBV2 and TRBJ2-3; tentative D call: TRBD1 (6 bases). The CDR3 length is 15 residues. Trimming removed 3 bases at V and 0 bases at J, with 10 bases between. Germline CDR1 is SNHLY and CDR2 is FYNNEI. As DNA, the CDR3 is TGTGCCAGCAGTGAGATAAGGGGGAGCACAGATACGCAGTATTTT. Protein: CASSEIRGSTDTQYF. The full variable domain, in which reference TRBV2 and TRBJ2-3 provide the parts outside the CDR3, is EPEVTQTPSHQVTQMGQEVILRCVPISNHLYFYWYRQILGQKVEFLVSFYNNEISEKSEIFDDQFSVERPDGSNFTLKIRSTKLEDSAMYFCASSEIRGSTDTQYFGPGTRLTVL.

V usage is TRBV27 and J usage is TRBJ1-2, with a possible D match to TRBD1 (5 bases). Trimming removed 2 bases from V and 8 bases from J, with 18 bases in between. This CDR3 region has 15 residues. CDR1 MNHEY and CDR2 SMNVEV come from the germline V gene (reference sequence). CDR3 DNA: TGTGCCAGCAGTTTAGGAGTCGAGGGACGGGACGGCTACACCTTC. It yields the protein CASSLGVEGRDGYTF.

The rearrangement uses TRBV6-6 and TRBJ2-7, with a tentative D call TRBD1 (6 bases). The CDR3 sequence is 13 residues long. The germline V gene encodes CDR1 MNHNY and CDR2 SVGAGI (reference sequence). V shed 7 bases and J shed 0 bases, with 10 bases lying between them. Here the CDR3 reads CASNLQGSYEQYF. In DNA, the CDR3 is TGTGCCAGCAACCTACAGGGCTCCTACGAGCAGTACTTC.

The rearrangement joins TRBV2 to TRBJ2-2; no firm D call. CDR1 SNHLY and CDR2 FYNNEI come from the germline V gene. This CDR3 spans 14 amino acids. V dropped 8 bases and J dropped 4 bases, with 14 bases sitting between them. CDR3 nucleotides: TGTGCCAGCGAAGGCGCCGGTCCCACCGGGGAGCTGTTTTTT. The encoded protein is CASEGAGPTGELFF.

The chain recombines TRBV6-5 with TRBJ2-5; TRBD1 is a possible D gene (7 bases). Trimming took 5 bases from V and 4 from J, leaving 14 bases between them. Germline values: CDR1 MNHEY, CDR2 SVGAGI. The CDR3 has 14 amino acids. DNA for the CDR3: TGTGCCAGCAGTGCTCAGGGGGGTGTAGAGACCCAGTACTTC. Protein sequence: CASSAQGGVETQYF.

The chain combines TRBV4-2 with TRBJ2-5, with unresolved D. Germline V gene sequence: CDR1 LGHNA, CDR2 YNFKEQ. Trimming removed 1 base from V and 5 bases from J, with 20 bases in between. This CDR3 contains 17 residues. The CDR3 is CASSQVLPGFRQETQYF. CDR3 coding DNA: TGTGCCAGCAGCCAAGTCTTACCAGGATTCAGGCAGGAGACCCAGTACTTC.

V is TRBV5-1 and J is TRBJ1-4; D not resolved. Germline V gene data show CDR1 as SGHRS and CDR2 as YFSETQ. CDR3 length: 13 residues. The ends were cut back, 4 bases at V and 5 bases at J, with 9 bases in the middle. This chain's CDR3 is CASSQDGNEKLFF. CDR3 coding DNA: TGCGCCAGCAGCCAAGACGGAAATGAAAAACTGTTTTTT.

This sequence joins TRBV4-3 and TRBJ1-2, with D unclear. This CDR3 has 15 residues. The germline V gene has CDR1 LGHNA and CDR2 YSLEER. The V gene lost 0 bases and the J gene lost 6 bases, with 14 bases spanning the gap. CDR3: CASSQDWALGHGYTF. Written as DNA, the CDR3 is TGCGCCAGCAGCCAAGATTGGGCTTTGGGCCATGGCTACACCTTC.

The chain carries TRBV11-3 and TRBJ2-5; D may be TRBD1 or TRBD2 (5 bases each). Germline V gives CDR1 SGHNT, CDR2 YENEEA. The CDR3 runs to 15 residues. Trimming took 5 bases from V and 0 from J, leaving 13 bases between them. CDR3 nucleotide sequence: TGTGCCAGCAGCGTCGGGGCCGGGAACCAAGAGACCCAGTACTTC. Amino acid sequence: CASSVGAGNQETQYF.

J is TRBJ1-5 and V is TRBV5-8, with D perhaps TRBD1 (5 bases). Germline loops: CDR1 SGHTS, CDR2 YDEGEE. The V and J ends lost 3 bases and 3 bases respectively, with 7 bases between them. This CDR3 spans 13 amino acids. CDR3 nucleotides: TGTGCCAGCAGCTCCAGGGACAATCAGCCCCAGCATTTT. Its translation: CASSSRDNQPQHF.

V and J are TRBV6-1 and TRBJ2-7; tentatively, D is TRBD1 or TRBD2 (5 bases each). The V and J ends lost 1 base and 7 bases respectively, with 17 bases between them. The CDR3 has 15 amino acids. Germline lookup yields CDR1 MNHNS and CDR2 SASEGT. The CDR3 nucleotides read TGTGCCAGCAGTGAAGTTACCGGGACGGCCAAGGAGCAGTACTTC. Amino acids: CASSEVTGTAKEQYF.

The chain couples TRBV5-1 to TRBJ2-3; D uncertain. V lost 4 bases, J lost 4 bases, and 19 bases lay in between. Germline V CDR1 and CDR2: SGHRS, YFSETQ. This CDR3 spans 16 amino acids. The CDR3 sequence: CASSPDTAVLSDTQYF. The DNA of the CDR3 is TGCGCCAGCAGCCCTGACACAGCTGTTCTCTCAGATACGCAGTATTTT.

The rearrangement links TRBV11-2 to TRBJ2-1, with TRBD2 identical over 12 bases. V was pared by 4 bases and J by 8 bases, with 9 bases of the junction left unmatched. Germline CDR1 is SGHAT and CDR2 is FQNNGV. This CDR3 is built from 16 residues. Written as DNA, the CDR3 is TGTGCCAGCAGCTCTCGACTAGCGGGAGCTCGGGATGAGCAGTTCTTC. It specifies CASSSRLAGARDEQFF.